The T cell receptor (beta chain) described here comes from a study of T cells in Graves' hyperthyroidism and ophthalmopathy. Study information: Sampling of peripheral blood happened at initial diagnosis, prior to any treatment.

Germline V lookup: CDR1 LGHNA, CDR2 YNFKEQ. The CDR3 contains 15 residues. The ends were cut back, 4 bases at V and 0 bases at J, with 10 bases in the middle. RNA transcripts provided the source from which TCR beta CDR3 regions were amplified. TCR CDR3 underwent first-round RT-PCR with the HTBI primer set. Each CDR3 protein gets one entry after TCRdb re-called the multiplex PCR reads with MiXCR. The sample contains 310,000 or so distinct CDR3 sequences, over 15% of which appear only once. This chain links TRBV4-2 with TRBJ1-3; a possible D gene is TRBD1 (6 bases). The source material was blood. The receptor was derived from a woman aged 60 to 75 with Graves' ophthalmopathy. The CDR3 spells CASSRMDSSGNTIYF. The CDR3 DNA reads TGTGCCAGCAGCCGCATGGACAGCTCTGGAAACACCATATATTTT.